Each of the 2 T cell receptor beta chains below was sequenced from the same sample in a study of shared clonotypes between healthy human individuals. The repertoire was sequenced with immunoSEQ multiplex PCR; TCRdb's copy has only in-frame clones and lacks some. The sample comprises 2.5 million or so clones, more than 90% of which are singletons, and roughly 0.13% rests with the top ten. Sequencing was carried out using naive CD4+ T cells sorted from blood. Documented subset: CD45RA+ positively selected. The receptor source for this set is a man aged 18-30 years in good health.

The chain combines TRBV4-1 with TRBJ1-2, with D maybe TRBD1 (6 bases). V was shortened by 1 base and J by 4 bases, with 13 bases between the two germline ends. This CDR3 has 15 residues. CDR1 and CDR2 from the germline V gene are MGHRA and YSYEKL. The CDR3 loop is CASSQVAGVGYGYTF. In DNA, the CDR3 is TGCGCCAGCAGCCAAGTTGCAGGGGTTGGCTATGGCTACACCTTC.

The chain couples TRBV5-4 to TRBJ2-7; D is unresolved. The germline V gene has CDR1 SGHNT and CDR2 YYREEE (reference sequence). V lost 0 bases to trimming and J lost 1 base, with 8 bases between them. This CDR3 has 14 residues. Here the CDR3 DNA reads TGTGCCAGCAGCTTGGACCCCAGATCCTACGAGCAGTACTTC. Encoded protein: CASSLDPRSYEQYF. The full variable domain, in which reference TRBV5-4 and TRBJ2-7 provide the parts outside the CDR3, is ETGVTQSPTHLIKTRGQQVTLRCSSQSGHNTVSWYQQALGQGPQFIFQYYREEENGRGNFPPRFSGLQFPNYSSELNVNALELDDSALYLCASSLDPRSYEQYFGPGTRLTVT.